The 20 T cell receptor beta chains reported below all come from one sample, sequenced in a study of CD8 T cells in Susac syndrome. Reverse transcription of roughly 0.5 to 1 ug RNA was performed with random hexamers. MiXCR, run by TCRdb on the immunoSEQ multiplex PCR reads, gives a single entry per CDR3 protein. The sample includes 65,000 to 95,000 distinct CDR3 sequences, 94% seen only once; the top ten take about 0.9%. The sequenced sample consisted of CD8+ T cells from PBMCs. These receptors were obtained from a human donor with Susac syndrome.

This chain uses TRBV28 with TRBJ2-7; unclear D gene. Germline V gives CDR1 MDHEN, CDR2 SYDVKM. V was cut by 4 bases and J by 0 bases, with 7 bases left in between. The CDR3 runs 13 residues. CDR3 in amino acids: CASSYLSSYEQYF. CDR3 bases: TGTGCCAGCAGTTACCTATCCTCCTACGAGCAGTACTTC.

The chain uses TRBV29-1 and TRBJ2-3; no reliable D call. CDR3 length equals 13 residues. The ends were cut back, 3 bases at V and 2 bases at J, with 9 bases in the middle. Per germline, CDR1 SQVTM and CDR2 ANQGSEA. CDR3: CSVEGPNTDTQYF. The CDR3 nucleotides are TGCAGCGTTGAGGGCCCAAACACAGATACGCAGTATTTT.

This clonotype was recorded once. This rearrangement joins TRBV30 to TRBJ2-1, with TRBD1 matching 9 bases. CDR1 is GTSNPN, CDR2 SVGIG, per germline (reference sequence). The CDR3 extends over 16 amino acids. V trimming: 3 bases; J trimming: 0 bases; junction bases outside the gene matches: 6. CDR3 sequence: CAWSPMTGGSYNEQFF. CDR3 in DNA: TGTGCCTGGAGCCCAATGACAGGGGGCTCCTACAATGAGCAGTTCTTC.

The chain links TRBV28 to TRBJ2-7; tentative D call: TRBD2 (6 bases). V dropped 10 bases and J dropped 1 base, with 14 bases sitting between them. This CDR3 is built from 13 residues. CDR1 is MDHEN, CDR2 SYDVKM, per germline. The DNA of the CDR3 is TGTGCCACCTCATCCCTAGCGTCCTACGAGCAGTACTTC. Its protein product is CATSSLASYEQYF.

The chain has TRBV5-8 and TRBJ2-5; 9 nucleotides agree with TRBD1. Germline V gene lookup returns CDR1 SGHTS and CDR2 YDEGEE. The CDR3 totals 14 residues. V lost 5 bases to trimming and J lost 4 bases; unmatched junction nucleotides: 6. CDR3: CASSPGTGSETQYF. CDR3 DNA sequence: TGTGCCAGCAGTCCCGGGACAGGGTCAGAGACCCAGTACTTC. Full variable domain (missing parts from reference TRBV5-8 and TRBJ2-5): EAGVTQSPTHLIKTRGQQATLRCSPISGHTSVYWYQQALGLGLQFLLWYDEGEERNRGNFPPRFSGRQFPNYSSELNVNALELEDSALYLCASSPGTGSETQYFGPGTRLLVL.

The chain links TRBV4-3 to TRBJ2-1; D unclear. The germline V gene has CDR1 LGHNA and CDR2 YSLEER. The V end lost 1 base, the J end lost 6 bases, and 10 bases lay between the germline ends. The CDR3 has 14 residues. The CDR3 reads CASSQVYAANEQFF. Written as DNA, the CDR3 is TGCGCCAGCAGCCAAGTATACGCTGCCAATGAGCAGTTCTTC.

The V and J genes are TRBV30 and TRBJ2-3; D tentatively fits TRBD1 or TRBD2 (5 bases each). V lost 2 bases to trimming and J lost 5 bases, with 17 bases between them. The germline V gene encodes CDR1 GTSNPN and CDR2 SVGIG (reference sequence). CDR3 length: 15 amino acids. The CDR3 DNA reads TGTGCCTGGAGTTTGGGGGTTGGCCCGGGAGATACGCAGTATTTT. Translated: CAWSLGVGPGDTQYF.

This clonotype occurred once. The gene calls are TRBV9 and TRBJ2-7, with 9 positions matching TRBD2. CDR3 length: 16 amino acids. The V gene's germline CDR1 is SGDLS and CDR2 YYNGEE. Trimming cost V 0 bases and J 4 bases; bases outside gene matches: 8. The CDR3: CASSVDRLAGSYEQYF. CDR3 DNA: TGTGCCAGCAGCGTAGACCGCCTAGCGGGAAGTTACGAGCAGTACTTC.

The V call is TRBV12-3 or TRBV12-4, the J call TRBJ2-7; 10 bases align to TRBD2. The CDR3 has 15 amino acids. Trimming removed 6 bases from V and 3 bases from J; junction bases left unmatched: 8. The DNA for the CDR3 is TGTGCCAGCAGCAAAAGGACTAGCGGACTCTACGAGCAGTACTTC. It specifies CASSKRTSGLYEQYF.

V gene TRBV11-2 combines with J gene TRBJ2-3; no firm D call. Trimming removed 0 bases from V and 6 bases from J, with 7 bases in between. CDR3 size: 13 residues. Germline CDR1 SGHAT, CDR2 FQNNGV. In DNA, the CDR3 is TGTGCCAGCAGCTTAGAAATAGGGGATACGCAGTATTTT. Translation gives CASSLEIGDTQYF.

This clonotype showed up just a few times. The chain couples TRBV27 to TRBJ2-5, with 7 bases fitting TRBD2. V lost 3 bases, J lost 1 base, and 2 bases stayed unmatched. Germline values: CDR1 MNHEY, CDR2 SMNVEV (reference sequence). The CDR3 consists of 14 residues. The chain's CDR3 is CASSFSGGQETQYF. CDR3 coding DNA: TGTGCCAGCAGTTTCTCGGGGGGCCAAGAGACCCAGTACTTC.

This chain uses TRBV28 with TRBJ2-7; D is uncertain. This CDR3 has 12 residues. Germline CDR1 MDHEN, CDR2 SYDVKM. The V and J ends lost 5 bases and 4 bases respectively, with 9 bases between them. The CDR3 here is CASSPGRYEQYF. In nucleotides, the CDR3 is TGTGCCAGCAGTCCCGGACGGTACGAGCAGTACTTC.

This clonotype was counted a single time. CDR3 coding DNA: TGCAGCGTTGAAGGTTCAACCGGCACAGATACGCAGTATTTT. Amino acids: CSVEGSTGTDTQYF. The V call is TRBV29-1, the J call TRBJ2-3, with unresolved D. This CDR3 contains 14 residues. The V gene's germline CDR1 is SQVTM and CDR2 ANQGSEA. Trimming took off 1 base at V and 1 base at J, with 9 bases between the two ends.

By share of the sample, this clonotype is medium-sized (0.01 to 0.1%). The gene calls are TRBV13 and TRBJ2-1, with TRBD2 matching 12 bases. The CDR3 has 15 residues. The V segment lost 4 bases and the J segment 7 bases; nucleotides outside the gene matches: 5. Germline loops: CDR1 PRHDT, CDR2 FYEKMQ (reference sequence). CDR3 amino acids: CASSSWTSGMNEQFF. The CDR3 bases are TGTGCCAGCAGCTCTTGGACTAGCGGGATGAATGAGCAGTTCTTC.

The J gene is TRBJ2-2, the V gene TRBV5-6; D not certain. The germline V gene encodes CDR1 SGHDT and CDR2 YYEEEE. Trimming cost V 2 bases and J 6 bases, with 5 bases left between them. The length of the CDR3 is 12 residues. The CDR3 here is CASSFIPGELFF. The CDR3 DNA reads as TGTGCCAGCAGCTTCATCCCCGGGGAGCTGTTTTTT.

The V and J genes are TRBV25-1 and TRBJ1-2; D unclear. CDR3 size: 14 residues. Germline-derived CDR1 and CDR2 are MGHDK and SYGVNS. The germline V and J ends were trimmed by 0 bases and 0 bases, with 5 bases remaining between them. CDR3 nucleotides: TGTGCCAGCAGTGAATATGCCGCTAACTATGGCTACACCTTC. It codes for CASSEYAANYGYTF.

The V gene is TRBV28, the J gene TRBJ2-7, with D possibly being TRBD1 (6 bases). The germline gives CDR1 MDHEN, CDR2 SYDVKM. CDR3 length: 13 residues. Trimming left V 6 bases short and J 7 bases short, with 16 bases between. The CDR3 here is CASRREGVWEQYF. CDR3 nucleotides: TGTGCCAGCAGGCGCGAGGGGGTGTGGGAGCAGTACTTC.

V usage is TRBV12-3 or TRBV12-4 and J usage is TRBJ1-5; possibly TRBD1 for D (6 bases). CDR3 length equals 16 residues. Trimming shortened V by 5 bases and J by 7 bases, and 21 bases separated the two germline ends. The CDR3 sequence is CASSPAGAGARQPQHF. The CDR3 DNA follows: TGTGCCAGCAGTCCCGCAGGTGCGGGGGCTCGGCAGCCCCAGCATTTT.

The chain uses TRBV14 and TRBJ2-5, with D unresolved. V shed 0 bases and J shed 2 bases, with 10 bases lying between them. Germline V gene sequence: CDR1 SGHDN, CDR2 FVKESK. This CDR3 contains 15 residues. The CDR3 protein is CASSQDLGPQETQYF. For the CDR3, the DNA is TGTGCCAGCAGCCAAGATCTTGGGCCTCAAGAGACCCAGTACTTC.

This chain connects TRBV20-1 to TRBJ1-5; D ambiguous. V shed 2 bases and J shed 4 bases, with 9 bases lying between them. The CDR3 runs 13 residues. The germline gives CDR1 DFQATT, CDR2 SNEGSKA (reference sequence). CDR3 region: CSARLRENQPQHF. The CDR3 DNA reads as TGCAGTGCTAGATTGAGGGAAAATCAGCCCCAGCATTTT.